These 22 T cell receptor beta chains came from one sample sequenced in a study of regulatory T cells in long-lasting Graves disease. CDR3 regions were amplified by Arm-PCR using iRepertoire HTBI primers to build TCR beta libraries. MiXCR, run by TCRdb on the multiplex PCR reads, gives a single entry per CDR3 protein. The sample shows about 440,000 distinct CDR3 sequences, around 14% of them seen only once. The time point here: newly diagnosed GD, antithyroid drugs for less than 3 months. Extracted RNA from PBMCs served as the source of the TCR library. These data are also associated with another study on T cells in Graves' hyperthyroidism and ophthalmopathy.

Here the sequenced sample was peripheral blood mononuclear cells (PBMCs), taken at new diagnosis, from a patient treated with antithyroid drugs. These receptors were collected from a woman aged 25 to 39 with Graves disease.

This clonotype was counted many times. The genes are TRBV20-1 and TRBJ2-1; 7 positions agree with TRBD2. The junction had 16 bases not matched to a gene; V was cut back by 5 bases and J by 0 bases. From germline, CDR1 is DFQATT and CDR2 SNEGSKA (reference sequence). This CDR3 spans 18 amino acids. For the CDR3, the DNA is TGCAGTGCTCCCCCAGTCCATAGCGGGCTTAGCTCCTACAATGAGCAGTTCTTC. Encoded protein: CSAPPVHSGLSSYNEQFF.

This clonotype was observed many times. The chain combines TRBV7-3 with TRBJ1-1; D is unresolved. This CDR3 is 15 amino acids long. CDR1 is SGHTA, CDR2 FQGTGA, per germline. The V and J ends lost 1 base and 5 bases respectively, with 14 bases between them. In DNA, the CDR3 is TGTGCCAGCAGCTTAAGAGCGGGAAGTGGAACTGAAGCTTTCTTT. Its protein product is CASSLRAGSGTEAFF.

This clonotype was detected a few times. The chain links TRBV10-1 to TRBJ2-3; D remains ambiguous. The CDR3 loop spans 14 amino acids. Germline-derived CDR1 and CDR2 are WNHNN and SYGVQD (reference sequence). Trimming took off 4 bases at V and 2 bases at J, with 10 bases between the two ends. CDR3 bases: TGCGCCAGCAGTGCCGACGCAATCACAGATACGCAGTATTTT. Translated, it gives CASSADAITDTQYF.

This clonotype was seen ten or more times. The chain uses TRBV20-1 and TRBJ2-7; D unclear. From germline, CDR1 is DFQATT and CDR2 SNEGSKA (reference sequence). V was trimmed by 3 bases and J by 6 bases, leaving 6 bases between them. The CDR3 loop spans 10 amino acids. In nucleotides, the CDR3 is TGCAGTGCTAGCAGGAGCGAGCAGTACTTC. Translated: CSASRSEQYF.

This clonotype has ten or more counts. The chain has TRBV5-5 and TRBJ2-7; no reliable D call. The CDR3 has 14 amino acids. V shed 4 bases and J shed 1 base, with 12 bases lying between them. Germline V gene data show CDR1 as SGHKS and CDR2 as YYEKEE (reference sequence). The CDR3 DNA is TGTGCCAGCAGCGACTCCCAAGGGTCCTACGAGCAGTACTTC. Its translation is CASSDSQGSYEQYF. The whole variable domain, filled in from reference TRBV5-5 and TRBJ2-7, reads DAGVTQSPTHLIKTRGQQVTLRCSPISGHKSVSWYQQVLGQGPQFIFQYYEKEERGRGNFPDRFSARQFPNYSSELNVNALLLGDSALYLCASSDSQGSYEQYFGPGTRLTVT.

This sequence joins TRBV18 and TRBJ2-1; 13 bases agree with TRBD2. The length of the CDR3 is 19 residues. V shed 4 bases, J shed 2 bases, and the junction held 11 bases outside the gene matches. CDR1 and CDR2 from the germline V gene are KGHSH and LQKENI. CDR3 sequence: CASSLRPGTSGDAYNEQFF. The CDR3 nucleotides are TGTGCCAGCTCACTACGACCCGGGACTAGCGGGGACGCCTACAATGAGCAGTTCTTC.

As for this clonotype: The CDR3 ends on some other residue instead of the conserved phenylalanine or tryptophan, so this is likely a read error. V and J are TRBV20-1 and TRBJ1-5; weak D call: TRBD1 (6 bases). This CDR3 is 19 amino acids long. V dropped 1 base and J dropped 5 bases, with 27 bases sitting between them. Germline V CDR1 and CDR2: DFQATT, SNEGSKA (reference sequence). Written as DNA, the CDR3 is TGCAGTGCTAGAGCCGTGGGGGGCCAGGGAGGAATCTCGCATCAGCCCCAGCATCTT. Its protein product is CSARAVGGQGGISHQPQHL.

This clonotype was recorded at least ten times. This chain links TRBV27 with TRBJ2-7; 9 bases agree with TRBD1. The germline gives CDR1 MNHEY, CDR2 SMNVEV (reference sequence). The CDR3 is made up of 18 amino acids. Losses at the gene ends were 3 bases for V and 0 bases for J; bases not matched to a gene: 12. The CDR3 sequence is CASSFLRTGVPSSYEQYF. The CDR3 coding sequence is TGTGCCAGCAGTTTCCTCCGGACAGGGGTTCCAAGCTCCTACGAGCAGTACTTC.

This clonotype was counted only a few times. The V and J genes are TRBV10-3 and TRBJ2-5, with D perhaps given as TRBD1 or TRBD2 (6 bases each). The V and J ends lost 2 bases and 2 bases respectively, with 12 bases between them. Germline CDR1 and CDR2: ENHRY and SYGVKD. There are 15 residues in the CDR3. The CDR3 sequence is CAISEGGQGQETQYF. DNA of the CDR3: TGTGCCATCAGTGAGGGGGGGCAGGGACAAGAGACCCAGTACTTC.

The table lists this clonotype with a few counts. The CDR3 spells CASSPPLAGGSGANVLTF. The CDR3 DNA reads as TGTGCCAGCAGTCCCCCCCTAGCGGGAGGGTCTGGGGCCAACGTCCTGACTTTC. The V gene is TRBV6-1, the J gene TRBJ2-6; 12 nucleotides align to TRBD2. Germline V gives CDR1 MNHNS, CDR2 SASEGT. The junction had 6 bases not matched to a gene; V was cut back by 5 bases and J by 1 base. CDR3 length: 18 residues.

The rearrangement uses TRBV5-5 and TRBJ2-3; no reliable D call. CDR3 size: 15 residues. Germline CDR1 is SGHKS and CDR2 is YYEKEE (reference sequence). V lost 6 bases to trimming and J lost 0 bases, with 14 bases between them. CDR3 sequence reads: CASTGQAFSTDTQYF. CDR3 DNA: TGTGCCAGCACCGGGCAGGCTTTTAGCACAGATACGCAGTATTTT.

This sequence joins TRBV12-5 and TRBJ1-5; D remains unclear. The CDR3 length is 16 residues. Trimming removed 1 base at V and 7 bases at J, with 17 bases between. Germline V gene lookup returns CDR1 LGHNT and CDR2 FRNRAP. CDR3 in amino acids: CASGLGQGSSGQPQHF. CDR3 DNA sequence: TGTGCTAGTGGTTTGGGACAAGGCAGCTCAGGCCAGCCCCAGCATTTT.

This clonotype occurred many times. The chain recombines TRBV24-1 with TRBJ1-5, with 11 bases lining up with TRBD1. V gave up 4 bases and J gave up 4 bases; unmatched junction bases: 5. This CDR3 has 16 residues. Germline V gives CDR1 KGHDR, CDR2 SFDVKD. CDR3 in amino acids: CATSDPGQGGNQPQHF. The CDR3 DNA is TGTGCCACCAGTGACCCGGGACAGGGGGGAAATCAGCCCCAGCATTTT.

This clonotype was detected ten times or more. This chain joins TRBV5-1 and TRBJ2-3, with 9 bases fitting TRBD2. The V segment lost 2 bases and the J segment 4 bases; nucleotides outside the gene matches: 5. CDR3 length: 15 amino acids. Per germline, CDR1 SGHRS and CDR2 YFSETQ. The CDR3 protein is CASSFRGRASDTQYF. The CDR3 coding sequence is TGCGCCAGCAGCTTCCGCGGGAGGGCCTCAGATACGCAGTATTTT.

Comment on this clonotype: Since a much larger clone is just one base distant, this may be a read error. The chain links TRBV10-3 to TRBJ1-1; D remains unclear. V was trimmed by 0 bases and J by 7 bases, leaving 9 bases between them. The CDR3 extends over 13 amino acids. Germline loops: CDR1 ENHRY, CDR2 SYGVKD. CDR3 DNA sequence: TGTGCCATCAGTGAGTCTCGAGGCAGTGAAGCTTTCTTT. Protein: CAISESRGSEAFF.

The table lists this clonotype with many counts. J is TRBJ2-5 and V is TRBV13; tentative D call: TRBD2 (6 bases). V shed 5 bases and J shed 5 bases, with 18 bases lying between them. The germline gives CDR1 PRHDT, CDR2 FYEKMQ (reference sequence). The CDR3 consists of 15 residues. The CDR3 is CASSPRGSWEETQYF. The CDR3 region has the DNA TGTGCCAGCAGCCCCCGGGGGTCGTGGGAGGAGACCCAGTACTTC. Filled out from reference TRBV13 and TRBJ2-5, the complete variable domain reads AAGVIQSPRHLIKEKRETATLKCYPIPRHDTVYWYQQGPGQDPQFLISFYEKMQSDKGSIPDRFSAQQFSDYHSELNMSSLELGDSALYFCASSPRGSWEETQYFGPGTRLLVL.

This clonotype was observed a single time. A far larger clone lies a single base away; this is likely a read error. V usage is TRBV11-2 and J usage is TRBJ2-7; D not certain. Germline V lookup: CDR1 SGHAT, CDR2 FQNNGV. The V gene lost 4 bases and the J gene lost 7 bases, with 26 bases spanning the gap. The CDR3 sequence is 17 residues long. CDR3 sequence: CASSSFALDAPDNEQYF. The CDR3 DNA sequence: TGTGCCAGCAGCTCATTTGCCCTCGATGCCCCCGACAATGAGCAGTACTTC.

This clonotype appeared a few times. J is TRBJ2-6 and V is TRBV29-1, with 7 bases matching TRBD1. V was clipped by 6 bases and J by 1 base; unmatched bases: 15. CDR3 length equals 18 residues. Germline CDR1 reads SQVTM; CDR2 reads ANQGSEA. In DNA, the CDR3 is TGCAGCGTAGCCGGGACAGTCCCTTTTTGGTCTGGGGCCAACGTCCTGACTTTC. It is translated as CSVAGTVPFWSGANVLTF. Filled out from reference TRBV29-1 and TRBJ2-6, the complete variable domain reads SAVISQKPSRDICQRGTSLTIQCQVDSQVTMMFWYRQQPGQSLTLIATANQGSEATYESGFVIDKFPISRPNLTFSTLTVSNMSPEDSSIYLCSVAGTVPFWSGANVLTFGAGSRLTVL.

This clonotype has at least ten counts. The genes are TRBV20-1 and TRBJ2-1, with a possible D match to TRBD2 (6 bases). This CDR3 has 14 amino acids. Germline V gene data show CDR1 as DFQATT and CDR2 as SNEGSKA (reference sequence). V lost 4 bases and J 8 bases, leaving 18 bases between the germline ends. The CDR3 DNA is TGCAGTGCTAACCGGTACGCGGGATTCGATGAGCAGTTCTTC. Its translation is CSANRYAGFDEQFF.

The chain combines TRBV29-1 with TRBJ1-2; D gene uncertain. Trimming took off 0 bases at V and 0 bases at J, with 5 bases between the two ends. Per the germline V gene, CDR1 is SQVTM and CDR2 is ANQGSEA. The CDR3 length is 13 residues. The CDR3 coding sequence is TGCAGCGTTGAAGAAGGAGCTAACTATGGCTACACCTTC. Its translation: CSVEEGANYGYTF.

This clonotype has a handful of counts. CDR3 nucleotide sequence: TGTGCCAGCAGCTATAGAACCGGGGAGCTGTTTTTT. This sequence encodes CASSYRTGELFF. V is TRBV9 and J is TRBJ2-2, with no clear D. The germline CDR1 and CDR2 sequences are SGDLS and YYNGEE. This CDR3 spans 12 amino acids. V shed 4 bases and J shed 5 bases, with 6 bases lying between them.

At least ten counts were recorded for this clonotype. The chain links TRBV7-9 to TRBJ2-1; 8 bases map to TRBD1. This CDR3 has 14 residues. Germline-derived CDR1 and CDR2 are SEHNR and FQNEAQ (reference sequence). The V segment lost 4 bases and the J segment 3 bases; nucleotides outside the gene matches: 2. As DNA, the CDR3 is TGTGCCAGCAGCTCCGGACAGGGCTACAATGAGCAGTTCTTC. This gives the protein CASSSGQGYNEQFF.